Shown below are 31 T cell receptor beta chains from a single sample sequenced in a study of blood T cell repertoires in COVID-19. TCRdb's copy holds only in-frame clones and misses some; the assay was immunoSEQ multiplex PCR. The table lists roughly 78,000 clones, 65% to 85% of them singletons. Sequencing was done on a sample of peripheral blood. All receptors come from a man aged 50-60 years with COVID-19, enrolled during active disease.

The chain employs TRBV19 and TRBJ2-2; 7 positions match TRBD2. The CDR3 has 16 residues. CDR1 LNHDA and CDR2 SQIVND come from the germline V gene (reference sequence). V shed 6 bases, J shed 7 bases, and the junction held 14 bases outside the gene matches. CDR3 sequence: CASSPRGGRGSGELFF. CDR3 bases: TGTGCCAGTAGCCCAAGGGGCGGGAGAGGGAGCGGGGAGCTGTTTTTT.

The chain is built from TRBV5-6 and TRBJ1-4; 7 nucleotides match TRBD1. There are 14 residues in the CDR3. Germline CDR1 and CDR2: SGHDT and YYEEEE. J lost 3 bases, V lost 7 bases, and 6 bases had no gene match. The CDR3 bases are TGTGCCAGCGGACGACAGGGTTCTAATGAAAAACTGTTTTTT. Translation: CASGRQGSNEKLFF.

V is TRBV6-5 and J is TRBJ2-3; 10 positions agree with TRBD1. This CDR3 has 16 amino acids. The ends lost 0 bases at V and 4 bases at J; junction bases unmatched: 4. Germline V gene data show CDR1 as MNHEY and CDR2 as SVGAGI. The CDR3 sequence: CASSYSSGTGADTQYF. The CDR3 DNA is TGTGCCAGCAGTTACTCGTCGGGGACAGGGGCAGATACGCAGTATTTT.

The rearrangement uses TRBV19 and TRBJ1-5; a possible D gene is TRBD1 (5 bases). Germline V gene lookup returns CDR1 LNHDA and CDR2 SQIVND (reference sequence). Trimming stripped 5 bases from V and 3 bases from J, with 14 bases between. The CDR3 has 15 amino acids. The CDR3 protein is CASSHTQGYNQPQHF. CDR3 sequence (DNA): TGTGCCAGTAGTCACACTCAGGGTTACAATCAGCCCCAGCATTTT.

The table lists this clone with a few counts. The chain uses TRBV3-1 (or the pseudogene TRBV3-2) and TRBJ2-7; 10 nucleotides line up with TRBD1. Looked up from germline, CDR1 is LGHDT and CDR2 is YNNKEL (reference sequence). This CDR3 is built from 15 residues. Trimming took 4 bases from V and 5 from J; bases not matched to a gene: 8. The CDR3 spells CASSLPRDRGDEQYF. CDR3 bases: TGTGCCAGCAGCCTCCCCCGGGACAGGGGTGACGAGCAGTACTTC.

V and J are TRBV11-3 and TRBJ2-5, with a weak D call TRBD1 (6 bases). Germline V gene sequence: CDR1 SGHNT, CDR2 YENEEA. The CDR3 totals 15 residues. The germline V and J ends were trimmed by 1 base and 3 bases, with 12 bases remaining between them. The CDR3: CASSLGAAGEETQYF. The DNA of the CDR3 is TGTGCCAGCAGCTTAGGGGCAGCAGGGGAAGAGACCCAGTACTTC.

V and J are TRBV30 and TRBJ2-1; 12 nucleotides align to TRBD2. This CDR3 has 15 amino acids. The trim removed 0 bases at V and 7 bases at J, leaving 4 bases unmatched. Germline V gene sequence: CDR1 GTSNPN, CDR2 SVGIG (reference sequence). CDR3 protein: CAWSVRLAGGNEQFF. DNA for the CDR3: TGTGCCTGGAGTGTAAGGCTAGCGGGAGGGAATGAGCAGTTCTTC.

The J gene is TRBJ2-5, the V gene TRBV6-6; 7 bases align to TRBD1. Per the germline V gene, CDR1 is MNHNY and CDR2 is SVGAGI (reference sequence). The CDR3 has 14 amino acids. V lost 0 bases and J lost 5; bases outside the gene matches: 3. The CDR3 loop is CASSYSQGMETQYF. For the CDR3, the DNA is TGTGCCAGCAGTTACTCACAGGGGATGGAGACCCAGTACTTC.

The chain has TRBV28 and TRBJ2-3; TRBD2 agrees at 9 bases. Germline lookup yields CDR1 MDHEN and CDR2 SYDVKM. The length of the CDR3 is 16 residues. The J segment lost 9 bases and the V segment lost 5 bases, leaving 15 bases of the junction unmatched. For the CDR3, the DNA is TGTGCCAGCAGTCCCCAACTCAGCGGTGCGGGAGGGACGCAGTATTTT. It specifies CASSPQLSGAGGTQYF.

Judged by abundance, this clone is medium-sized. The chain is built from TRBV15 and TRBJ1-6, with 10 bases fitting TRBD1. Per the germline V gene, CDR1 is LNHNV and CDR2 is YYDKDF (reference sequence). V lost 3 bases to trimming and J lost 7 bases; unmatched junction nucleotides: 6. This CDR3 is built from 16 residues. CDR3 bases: TGTGCCACCAGCAGGACTAAGGGACAGGGGAATTCACCCCTCCACTTT. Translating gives CATSRTKGQGNSPLHF.

As DNA, the CDR3 is TGTGCCAGCAGAAGGCCGGGACAGCCCACAGATACGCAGTATTTT. It codes for CASRRPGQPTDTQYF. This chain links TRBV2 with TRBJ2-3, with TRBD1 matching over 7 bases. Germline V gene sequence: CDR1 SNHLY, CDR2 FYNNEI. The CDR3 contains 15 residues. J was trimmed by 2 bases and V by 6 bases; bases with no gene match: 8. Filled out from reference TRBV2 and TRBJ2-3, the complete variable domain reads EPEVTQTPSHQVTQMGQEVILRCVPISNHLYFYWYRQILGQKVEFLVSFYNNEISEKSEIFDDQFSVERPDGSNFTLKIRSTKLEDSAMYFCASRRPGQPTDTQYFGPGTRLTVL.

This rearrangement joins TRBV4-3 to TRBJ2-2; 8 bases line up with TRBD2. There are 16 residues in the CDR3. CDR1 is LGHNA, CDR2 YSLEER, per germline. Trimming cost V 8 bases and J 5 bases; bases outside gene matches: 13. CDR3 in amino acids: CASRSQRELGTGELFF. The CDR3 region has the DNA TGCGCCAGCCGCTCTCAGCGGGAGCTAGGGACCGGGGAGCTGTTTTTT.

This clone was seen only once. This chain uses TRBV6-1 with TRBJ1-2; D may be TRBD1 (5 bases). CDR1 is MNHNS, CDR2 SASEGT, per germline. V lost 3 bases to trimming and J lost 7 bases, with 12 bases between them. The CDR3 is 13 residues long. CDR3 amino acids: CASSDQHRSGYTF. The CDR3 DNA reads TGTGCCAGCAGTGACCAGCACAGGTCTGGCTACACCTTC.

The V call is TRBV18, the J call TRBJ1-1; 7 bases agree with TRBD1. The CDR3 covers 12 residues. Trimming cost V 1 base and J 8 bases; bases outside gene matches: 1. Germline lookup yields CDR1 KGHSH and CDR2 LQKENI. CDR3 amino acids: CASSPRQGEAFF. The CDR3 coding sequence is TGTGCCAGCTCACCACGACAGGGCGAAGCTTTCTTT.

CDR3 region: CATHRGTASGNTIYF. CDR3 nucleotides: TGTGCCACCCACCGTGGGACAGCCTCTGGAAACACCATATATTTT. This chain uses TRBV10-3 with TRBJ1-3, with 7 bases lining up with TRBD1. V shed 10 bases and J 0 bases; nucleotides not matched to a gene: 9. Germline-derived CDR1 and CDR2 are ENHRY and SYGVKD. The CDR3 extends over 15 amino acids.

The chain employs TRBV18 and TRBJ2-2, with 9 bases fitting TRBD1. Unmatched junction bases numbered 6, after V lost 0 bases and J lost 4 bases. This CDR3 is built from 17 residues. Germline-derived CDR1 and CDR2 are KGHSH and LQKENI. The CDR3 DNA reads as TGTGCCAGCTCACCACCGGGACAGGGCATGGGCACCGGGGAGCTGTTTTTT. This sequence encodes CASSPPGQGMGTGELFF. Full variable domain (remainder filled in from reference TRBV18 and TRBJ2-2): NAGVMQNPRHLVRRRGQEARLRCSPMKGHSHVYWYRQLPEEGLKFMVYLQKENIIDESGMPKERFSAEFPKEGPSILRIQQVVRGDSAAYFCASSPPGQGMGTGELFFGEGSRLTVL.

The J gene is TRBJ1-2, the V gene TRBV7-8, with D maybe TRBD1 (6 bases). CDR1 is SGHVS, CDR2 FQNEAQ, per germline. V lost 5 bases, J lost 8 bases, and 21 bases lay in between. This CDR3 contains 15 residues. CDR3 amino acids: CASSATGKLVRGYTF. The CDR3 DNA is TGTGCCAGCAGCGCAACAGGGAAATTAGTGCGCGGCTACACCTTC. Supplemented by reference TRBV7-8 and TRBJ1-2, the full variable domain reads GAGVSQSPRYKVAKRGQDVALRCDPISGHVSLFWYQQALGQGPEFLTYFQNEAQLDKSGLPSDRFFAERPEGSVSTLKIQRTQQEDSAVYLCASSATGKLVRGYTFGSGTRLTVV.

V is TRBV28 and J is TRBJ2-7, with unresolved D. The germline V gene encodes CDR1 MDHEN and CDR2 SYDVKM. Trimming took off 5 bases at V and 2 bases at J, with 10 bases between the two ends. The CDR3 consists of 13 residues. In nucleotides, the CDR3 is TGTGCCAGCAGTCTTGGAACAGCCTACGAGCAGTACTTC. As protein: CASSLGTAYEQYF.

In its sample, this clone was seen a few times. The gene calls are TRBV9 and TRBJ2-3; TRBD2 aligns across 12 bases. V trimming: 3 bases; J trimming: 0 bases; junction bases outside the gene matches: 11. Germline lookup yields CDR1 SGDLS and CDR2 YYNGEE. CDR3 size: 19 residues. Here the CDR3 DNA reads TGTGCCAGCAGCGACCCACTAGCGGGGGGCAAATCTAGCACAGATACGCAGTATTTT. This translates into CASSDPLAGGKSSTDTQYF.

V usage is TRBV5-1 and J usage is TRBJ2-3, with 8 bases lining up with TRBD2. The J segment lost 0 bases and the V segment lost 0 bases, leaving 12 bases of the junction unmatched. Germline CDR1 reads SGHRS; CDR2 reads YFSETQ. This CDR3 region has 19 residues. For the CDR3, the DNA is TGCGCCAGCAGCTTGGCGGTAGTCGGGGGGGTCGGTAGCACAGATACGCAGTATTTT. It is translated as CASSLAVVGGVGSTDTQYF.

In DNA, the CDR3 is TGTGCCAGCGCAGCTAGCGGGATTTCCTACGAGCAGTACTTC. Translation gives CASAASGISYEQYF. This chain uses TRBV6-5 with TRBJ2-7, with 9 bases lining up with TRBD2. The CDR3 loop spans 14 amino acids. The germline gives CDR1 MNHEY, CDR2 SVGAGI. Trimming took 8 bases from V and 1 from J; bases not matched to a gene: 6.

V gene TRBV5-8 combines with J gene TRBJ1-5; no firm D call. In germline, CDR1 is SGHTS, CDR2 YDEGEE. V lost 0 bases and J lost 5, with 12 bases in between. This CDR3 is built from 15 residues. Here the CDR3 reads CASSLGPGSDQPQHF. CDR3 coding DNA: TGTGCCAGCAGCTTGGGCCCGGGAAGCGATCAGCCCCAGCATTTT.

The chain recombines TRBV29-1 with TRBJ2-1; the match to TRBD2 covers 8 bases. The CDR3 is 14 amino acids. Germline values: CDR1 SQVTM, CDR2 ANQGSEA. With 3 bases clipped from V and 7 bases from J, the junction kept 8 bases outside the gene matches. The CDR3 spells CSVDPAGVTNEQFF. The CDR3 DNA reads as TGCAGCGTTGATCCAGCGGGAGTCACGAATGAGCAGTTCTTC.

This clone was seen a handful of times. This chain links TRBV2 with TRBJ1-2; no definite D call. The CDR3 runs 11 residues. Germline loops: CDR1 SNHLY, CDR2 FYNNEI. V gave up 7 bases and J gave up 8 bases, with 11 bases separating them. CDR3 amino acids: CASIGGMGYTF. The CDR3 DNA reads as TGTGCCAGCATAGGAGGGATGGGCTACACCTTC. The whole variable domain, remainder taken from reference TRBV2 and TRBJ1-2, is EPEVTQTPSHQVTQMGQEVILRCVPISNHLYFYWYRQILGQKVEFLVSFYNNEISEKSEIFDDQFSVERPDGSNFTLKIRSTKLEDSAMYFCASIGGMGYTFGSGTRLTVV.

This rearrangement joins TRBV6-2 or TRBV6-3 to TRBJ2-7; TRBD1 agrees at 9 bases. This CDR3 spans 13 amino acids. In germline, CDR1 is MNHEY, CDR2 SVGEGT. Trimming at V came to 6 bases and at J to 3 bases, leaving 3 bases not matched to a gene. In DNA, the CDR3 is TGTGCCAGCAGCTGGGGACAGGGCTACGAGCAGTACTTC. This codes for CASSWGQGYEQYF.

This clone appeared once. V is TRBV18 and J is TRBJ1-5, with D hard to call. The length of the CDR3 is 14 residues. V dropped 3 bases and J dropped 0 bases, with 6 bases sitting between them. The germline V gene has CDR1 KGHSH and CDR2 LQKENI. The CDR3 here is CASSPDISNQPQHF. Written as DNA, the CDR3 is TGTGCCAGCTCACCCGACATTAGCAATCAGCCCCAGCATTTT.

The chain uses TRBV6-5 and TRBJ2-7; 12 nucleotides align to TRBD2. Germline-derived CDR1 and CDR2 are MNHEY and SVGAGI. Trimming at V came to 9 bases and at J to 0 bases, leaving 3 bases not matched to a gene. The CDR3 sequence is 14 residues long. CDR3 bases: TGTGCCAGTCAGACTAGCGGGAGCTCCTACGAGCAGTACTTC. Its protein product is CASQTSGSSYEQYF.

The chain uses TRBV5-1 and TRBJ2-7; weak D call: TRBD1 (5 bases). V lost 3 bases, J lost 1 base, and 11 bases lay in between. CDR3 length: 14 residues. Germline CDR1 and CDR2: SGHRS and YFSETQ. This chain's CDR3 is CASSSGHTSYEQYF. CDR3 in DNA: TGCGCCAGCAGCTCCGGACATACGTCCTACGAGCAGTACTTC.

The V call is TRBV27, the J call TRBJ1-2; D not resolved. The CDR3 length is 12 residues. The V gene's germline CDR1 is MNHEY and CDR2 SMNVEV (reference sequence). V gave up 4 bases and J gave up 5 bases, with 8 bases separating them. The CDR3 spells CASSSLGYGYTF. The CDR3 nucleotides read TGTGCCAGCAGTTCGCTCGGGTATGGCTACACCTTC.

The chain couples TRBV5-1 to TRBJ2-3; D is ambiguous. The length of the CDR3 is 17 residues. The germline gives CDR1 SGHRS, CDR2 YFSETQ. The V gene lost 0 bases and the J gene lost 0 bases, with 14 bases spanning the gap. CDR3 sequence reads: CASSLAATPGSTDTQYF. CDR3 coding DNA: TGCGCCAGCAGCTTGGCCGCGACACCTGGAAGCACAGATACGCAGTATTTT.

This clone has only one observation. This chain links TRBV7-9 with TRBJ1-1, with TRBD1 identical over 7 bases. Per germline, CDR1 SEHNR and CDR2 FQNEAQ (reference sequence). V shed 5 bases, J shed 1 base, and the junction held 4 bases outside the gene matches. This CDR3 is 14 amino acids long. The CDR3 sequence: CASSIRGRNTEAFF. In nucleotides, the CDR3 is TGTGCCAGCAGCATCAGGGGGAGGAACACTGAAGCTTTCTTT.